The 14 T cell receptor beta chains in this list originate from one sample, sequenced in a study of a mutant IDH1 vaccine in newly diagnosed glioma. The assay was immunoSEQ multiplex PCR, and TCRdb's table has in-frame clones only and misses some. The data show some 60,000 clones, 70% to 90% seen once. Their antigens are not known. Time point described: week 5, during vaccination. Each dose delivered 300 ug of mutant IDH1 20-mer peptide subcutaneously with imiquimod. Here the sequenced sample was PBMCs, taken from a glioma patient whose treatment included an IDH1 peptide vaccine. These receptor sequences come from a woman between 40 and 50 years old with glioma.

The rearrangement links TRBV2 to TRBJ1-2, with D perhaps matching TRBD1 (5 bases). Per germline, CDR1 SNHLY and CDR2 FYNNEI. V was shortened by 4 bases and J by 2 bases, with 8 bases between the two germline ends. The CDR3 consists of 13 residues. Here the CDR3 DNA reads TGTGCCAGCAGTGTAAACAGGAACTATGGCTACACCTTC. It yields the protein CASSVNRNYGYTF.

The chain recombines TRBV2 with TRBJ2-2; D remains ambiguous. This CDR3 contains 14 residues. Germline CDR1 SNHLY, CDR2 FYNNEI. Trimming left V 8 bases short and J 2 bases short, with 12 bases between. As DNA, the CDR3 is TGTGCCAGCTCCCTCGGACCCAACACCGGGGAGCTGTTTTTT. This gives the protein CASSLGPNTGELFF. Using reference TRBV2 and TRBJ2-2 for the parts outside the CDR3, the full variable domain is EPEVTQTPSHQVTQMGQEVILRCVPISNHLYFYWYRQILGQKVEFLVSFYNNEISEKSEIFDDQFSVERPDGSNFTLKIRSTKLEDSAMYFCASSLGPNTGELFFGEGSRLTVL.

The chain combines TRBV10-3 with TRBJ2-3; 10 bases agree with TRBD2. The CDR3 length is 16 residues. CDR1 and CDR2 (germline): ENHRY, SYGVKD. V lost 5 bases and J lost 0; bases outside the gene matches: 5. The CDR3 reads CAISMTSGSSTDTQYF. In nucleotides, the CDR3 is TGTGCCATCAGTATGACTAGCGGGTCTAGCACAGATACGCAGTATTTT.

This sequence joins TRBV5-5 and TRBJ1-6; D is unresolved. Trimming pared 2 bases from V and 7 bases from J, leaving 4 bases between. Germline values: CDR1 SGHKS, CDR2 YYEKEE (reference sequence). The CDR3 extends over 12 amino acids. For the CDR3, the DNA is TGTGCCAGCAGCTTTGGCAATTCACCCCTCCACTTT. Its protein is CASSFGNSPLHF.

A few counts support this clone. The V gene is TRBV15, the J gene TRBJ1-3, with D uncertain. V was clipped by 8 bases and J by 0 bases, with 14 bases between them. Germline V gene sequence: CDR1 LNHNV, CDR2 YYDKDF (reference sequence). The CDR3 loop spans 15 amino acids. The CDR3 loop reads CATGGRHDSGNTIYF. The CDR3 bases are TGTGCCACCGGAGGTAGACACGACTCTGGAAACACCATATATTTT.

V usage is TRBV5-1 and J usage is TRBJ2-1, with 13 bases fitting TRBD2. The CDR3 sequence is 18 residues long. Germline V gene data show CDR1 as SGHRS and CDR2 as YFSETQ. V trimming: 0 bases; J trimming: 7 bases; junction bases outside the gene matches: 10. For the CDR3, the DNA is TGCGCCAGCAGCTTGGGGGACCGAACGGGACTAGCGGGAAATGAGCAGTTCTTC. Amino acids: CASSLGDRTGLAGNEQFF.

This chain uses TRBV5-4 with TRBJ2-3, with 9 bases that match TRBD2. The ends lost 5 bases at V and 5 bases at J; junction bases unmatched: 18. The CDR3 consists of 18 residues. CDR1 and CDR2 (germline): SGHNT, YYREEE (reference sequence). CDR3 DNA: TGTGCCAGCAGACCCTTCTCTATGGCGGGAGGGAGGGGAGATACGCAGTATTTT. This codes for CASRPFSMAGGRGDTQYF.

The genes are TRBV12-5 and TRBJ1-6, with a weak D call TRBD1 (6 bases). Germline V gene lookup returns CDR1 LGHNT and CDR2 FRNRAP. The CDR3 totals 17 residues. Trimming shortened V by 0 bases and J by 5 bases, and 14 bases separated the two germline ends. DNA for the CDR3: TGTGCTAGTGGTTTGGTACTCGGGGGGCGAAATAATTCACCCCTCCACTTT. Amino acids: CASGLVLGGRNNSPLHF.

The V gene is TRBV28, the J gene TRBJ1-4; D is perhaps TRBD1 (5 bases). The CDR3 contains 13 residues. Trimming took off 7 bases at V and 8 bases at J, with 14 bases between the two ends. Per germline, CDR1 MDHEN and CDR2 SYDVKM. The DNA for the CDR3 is TGTGCCAGCACCGTAGGGGTTTACGAAAAACTGTTTTTT. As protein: CASTVGVYEKLFF.

CDR3 in amino acids: CASSKGPGYEQYF. The CDR3 DNA reads TGTGCCAGCAGTAAGGGACCGGGGTACGAGCAGTACTTC. This chain joins TRBV2 and TRBJ2-7; D possibly matches TRBD1 or TRBD2 (5 bases each). Trimming removed 5 bases at V and 4 bases at J, with 12 bases between. Germline CDR1 and CDR2: SNHLY and FYNNEI. The CDR3 length is 13 residues.

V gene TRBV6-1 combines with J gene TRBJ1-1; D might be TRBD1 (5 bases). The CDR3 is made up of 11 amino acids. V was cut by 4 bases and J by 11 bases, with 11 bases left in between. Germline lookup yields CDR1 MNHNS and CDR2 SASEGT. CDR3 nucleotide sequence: TGTGCCAGCAGTGTGTGGGGGGAGGCTTTCTTT. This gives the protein CASSVWGEAFF.

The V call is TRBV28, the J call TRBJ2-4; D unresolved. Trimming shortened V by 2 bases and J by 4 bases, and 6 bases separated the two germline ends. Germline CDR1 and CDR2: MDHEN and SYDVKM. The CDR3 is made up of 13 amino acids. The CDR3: CASSLGYKNIQYF. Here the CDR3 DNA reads TGTGCCAGCAGTTTAGGTTATAAAAACATTCAGTACTTC.

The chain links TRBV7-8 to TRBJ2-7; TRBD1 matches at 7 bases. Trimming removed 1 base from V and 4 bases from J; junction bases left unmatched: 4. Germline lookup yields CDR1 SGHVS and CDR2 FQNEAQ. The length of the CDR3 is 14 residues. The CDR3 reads CASSLGGTVYEQYF. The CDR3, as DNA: TGTGCCAGCAGCTTAGGGGGGACAGTATACGAGCAGTACTTC.

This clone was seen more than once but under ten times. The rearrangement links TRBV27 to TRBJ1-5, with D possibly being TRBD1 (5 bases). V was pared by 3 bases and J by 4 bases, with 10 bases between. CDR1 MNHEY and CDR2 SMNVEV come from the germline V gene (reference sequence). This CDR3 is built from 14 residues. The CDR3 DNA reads TGTGCCAGCAGTTTTCAGGGAGGGAATCAGCCCCAGCATTTT. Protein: CASSFQGGNQPQHF.